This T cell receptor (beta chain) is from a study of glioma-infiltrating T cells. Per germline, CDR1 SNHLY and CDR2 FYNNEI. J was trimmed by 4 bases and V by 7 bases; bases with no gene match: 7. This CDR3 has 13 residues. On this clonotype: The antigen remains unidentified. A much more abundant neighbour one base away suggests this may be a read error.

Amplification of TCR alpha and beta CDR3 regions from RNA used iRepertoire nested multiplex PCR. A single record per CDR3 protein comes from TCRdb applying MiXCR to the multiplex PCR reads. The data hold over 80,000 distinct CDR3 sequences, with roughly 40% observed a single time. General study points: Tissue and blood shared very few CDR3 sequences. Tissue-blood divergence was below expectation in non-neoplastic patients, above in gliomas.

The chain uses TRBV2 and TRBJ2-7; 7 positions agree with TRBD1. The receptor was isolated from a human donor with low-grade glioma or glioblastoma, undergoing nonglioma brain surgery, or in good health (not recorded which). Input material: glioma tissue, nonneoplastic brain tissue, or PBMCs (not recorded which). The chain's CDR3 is CASIRDRTYEQYF. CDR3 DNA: TGTGCCAGCATAAGGGACAGAACATACGAGCAGTACTTC.